What follows is one T cell receptor (beta chain) and its context. What it recognizes is unknown. Libraries of bulk TCR were made by previously described methods (with listed TCR primers). TCRdb fed the PCR reads into MiXCR, producing one record per CDR3 protein. The sample shows about 320,000 distinct CDR3 sequences, about a fifth of them seen only once. This sample was taken from a study of molecular identifiers for immune sequencing clone quantification. Study-wide background: Four of five splits of RNA from 20,000 or 100,000 naive CD8 cells were sequenced in replicates.

Notes on the study in general: In naive cells, under 1% of molecules belonged to clones above 20 RNA copies, against over 98% in effector cells.

The source is a human donor in good health. Some libraries in this study had Jurkat cell RNA spiked in. Sample: naive CD8+ T cells from blood, with Jurkat cell RNA spiked in. Regarding subset: FACS-sorted CD8+CD4-CCR7+CD45RA+ naive T cells.

CDR3 loop: CAWSGWRGGLNTEAFF. CDR3 nucleotides: TGTGCCTGGAGTGGTTGGAGGGGGGGGCTTAACACTGAAGCTTTCTTT. This chain connects TRBV30 to TRBJ1-1; TRBD1 is a possible D gene (6 bases). The CDR3 has 16 residues. In germline, CDR1 is GTSNPN, CDR2 SVGIG (reference sequence). The germline V and J ends were trimmed by 1 base and 2 bases, with 17 bases remaining between them.